What follows describes a single T cell receptor (beta chain). This entry comes from a study of blood T cell repertoires in COVID-19. The study recruited people aged about 18 to 89 years across about two dozen US areas. The CDR3 has 16 amino acids. Trimming left V 3 bases short and J 6 bases short, with 18 bases between. Germline CDR1 LGHDT, CDR2 YNNKEL (reference sequence). Per the authors' pipeline: Amplification with reference gene primers provided the estimates of nucleated cell counts. Using immunoSEQ multiplex PCR, the repertoire was profiled, and TCRdb retains in-frame clones only, with some absent. Clone size and V and J calls were adopted from that table, with D and trimming inferred from the DNA. The table records roughly 240,000 clones, approximately 88% of them present only once.

The source of this sequence is a woman aged 40 to 50 with acute COVID-19. Sequencing was carried out using PBMCs or T cells enriched from blood (not recorded which). This rearrangement joins TRBV3-1 (or the pseudogene TRBV3-2) to TRBJ2-1; perhaps TRBD2 as D (6 bases). As DNA, the CDR3 is TGTGCCAGCAGCCACAACCGGCGGGCCGGGGGCAATGAGCAGTTCTTC. Translation gives CASSHNRRAGGNEQFF.